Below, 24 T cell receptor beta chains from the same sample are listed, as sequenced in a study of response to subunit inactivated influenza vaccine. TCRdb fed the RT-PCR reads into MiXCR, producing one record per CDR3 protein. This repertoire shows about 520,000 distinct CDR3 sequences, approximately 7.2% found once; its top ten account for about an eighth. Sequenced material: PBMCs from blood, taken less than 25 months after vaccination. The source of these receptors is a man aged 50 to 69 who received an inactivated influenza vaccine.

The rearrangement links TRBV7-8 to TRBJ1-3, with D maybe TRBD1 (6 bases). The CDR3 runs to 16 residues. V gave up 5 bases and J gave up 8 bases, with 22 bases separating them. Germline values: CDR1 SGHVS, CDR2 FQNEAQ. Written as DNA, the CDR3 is TGTGCCAGCAGCATCAGACAGGCCGGACGCCCGCACACCATATATTTT. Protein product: CASSIRQAGRPHTIYF. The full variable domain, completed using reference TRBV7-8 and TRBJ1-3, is GAGVSQSPRYKVAKRGQDVALRCDPISGHVSLFWYQQALGQGPEFLTYFQNEAQLDKSGLPSDRFFAERPEGSVSTLKIQRTQQEDSAVYLCASSIRQAGRPHTIYFGEGSWLTVV.

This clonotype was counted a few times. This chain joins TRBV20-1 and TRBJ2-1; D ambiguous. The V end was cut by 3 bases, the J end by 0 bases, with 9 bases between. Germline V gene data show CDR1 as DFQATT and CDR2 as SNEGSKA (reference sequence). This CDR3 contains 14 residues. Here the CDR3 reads CSARWAVSYNEQFF. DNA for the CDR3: TGCAGTGCTAGGTGGGCGGTCTCCTACAATGAGCAGTTCTTC.

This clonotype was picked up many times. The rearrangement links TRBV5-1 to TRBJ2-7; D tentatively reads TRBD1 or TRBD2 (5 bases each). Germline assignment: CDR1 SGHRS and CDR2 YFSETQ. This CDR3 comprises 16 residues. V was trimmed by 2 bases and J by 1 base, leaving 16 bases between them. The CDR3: CASSFNGDGGSYEQYF. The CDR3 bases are TGCGCCAGCAGCTTCAACGGGGACGGAGGTTCCTACGAGCAGTACTTC.

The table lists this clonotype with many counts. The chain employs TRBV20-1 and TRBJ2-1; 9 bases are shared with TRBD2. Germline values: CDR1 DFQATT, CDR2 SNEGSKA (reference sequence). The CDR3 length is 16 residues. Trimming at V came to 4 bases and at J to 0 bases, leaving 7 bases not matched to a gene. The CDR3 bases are TGCAGTGCTATTGCGGGGGGGCACATCTCCTACAATGAGCAGTTCTTC. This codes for CSAIAGGHISYNEQFF.

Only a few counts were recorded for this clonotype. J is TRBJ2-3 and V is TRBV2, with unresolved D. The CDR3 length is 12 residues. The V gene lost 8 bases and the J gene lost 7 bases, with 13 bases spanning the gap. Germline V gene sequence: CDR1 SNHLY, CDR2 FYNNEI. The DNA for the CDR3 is TGTGCCAGCTGTCAGGTTTTCCATACGCAGTATTTT. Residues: CASCQVFHTQYF.

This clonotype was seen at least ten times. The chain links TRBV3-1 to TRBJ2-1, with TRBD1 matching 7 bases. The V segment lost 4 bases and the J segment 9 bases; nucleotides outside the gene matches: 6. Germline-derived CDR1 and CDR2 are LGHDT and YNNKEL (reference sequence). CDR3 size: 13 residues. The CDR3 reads CASSLYRGGEQFF. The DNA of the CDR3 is TGTGCCAGCAGCCTATACAGGGGTGGTGAGCAGTTCTTC.

Here the CDR3 DNA reads TGTGCCAGCAGTTTAACACAGGGGAGGGTGCCCCAGCATTTT. Translating gives CASSLTQGRVPQHF. The chain couples TRBV12-3 or TRBV12-4 to TRBJ1-5, with 7 bases identical to TRBD1. The trim removed 2 bases at V and 9 bases at J, leaving 7 bases unmatched. This CDR3 has 14 amino acids.

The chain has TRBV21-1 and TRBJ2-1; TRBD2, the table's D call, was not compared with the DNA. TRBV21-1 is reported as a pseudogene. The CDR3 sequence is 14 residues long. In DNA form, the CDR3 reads TGTGCCAGCAGCAAAAGAAGAGCGGGAGGGCCAGAGTTCTTC. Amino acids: CASSKRRAGGPEFF.

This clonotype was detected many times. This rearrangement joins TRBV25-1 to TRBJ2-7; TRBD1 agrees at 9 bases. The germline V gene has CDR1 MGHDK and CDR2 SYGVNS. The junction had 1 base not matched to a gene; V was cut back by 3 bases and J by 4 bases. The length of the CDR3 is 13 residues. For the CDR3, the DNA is TGTGCCAGCAGTGAGGGGACAGGGTACGAGCAGTACTTC. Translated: CASSEGTGYEQYF.

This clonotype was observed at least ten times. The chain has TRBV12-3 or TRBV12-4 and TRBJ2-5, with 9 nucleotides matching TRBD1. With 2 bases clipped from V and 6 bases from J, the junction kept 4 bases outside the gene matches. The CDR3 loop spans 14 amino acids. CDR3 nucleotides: TGTGCCAGCAGTTTACCGGGACAGGGCCAGACCCAGTACTTC. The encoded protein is CASSLPGQGQTQYF.

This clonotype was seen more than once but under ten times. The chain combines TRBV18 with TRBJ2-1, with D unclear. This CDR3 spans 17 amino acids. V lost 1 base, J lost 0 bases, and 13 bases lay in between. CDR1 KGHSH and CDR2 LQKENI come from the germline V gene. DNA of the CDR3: TGTGCCAGCTCACCACGGATCACAGCTCACTCCTACAATGAGCAGTTCTTC. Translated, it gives CASSPRITAHSYNEQFF.

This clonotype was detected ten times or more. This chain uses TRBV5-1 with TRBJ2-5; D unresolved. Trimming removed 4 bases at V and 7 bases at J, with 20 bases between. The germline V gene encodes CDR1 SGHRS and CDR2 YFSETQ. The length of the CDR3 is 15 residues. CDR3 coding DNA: TGCGCCAGCAGCCCTTTAGAGACGGGTAGAGGGACCCAGTACTTC. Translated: CASSPLETGRGTQYF.

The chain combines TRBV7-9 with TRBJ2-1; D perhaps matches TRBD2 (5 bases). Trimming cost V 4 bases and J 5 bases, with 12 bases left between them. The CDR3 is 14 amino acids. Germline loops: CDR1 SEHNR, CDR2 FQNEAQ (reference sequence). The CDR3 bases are TGTGCCAGCAGCTCCCACGGGATCCACAATGAGCAGTTCTTC. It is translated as CASSSHGIHNEQFF.

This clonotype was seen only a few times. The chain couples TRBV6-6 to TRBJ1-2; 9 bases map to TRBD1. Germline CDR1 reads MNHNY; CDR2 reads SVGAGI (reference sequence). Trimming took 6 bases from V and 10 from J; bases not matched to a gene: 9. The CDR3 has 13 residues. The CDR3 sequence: CASSYGGQGNYTF. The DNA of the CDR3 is TGTGCCAGCAGCTACGGGGGACAGGGAAACTACACCTTC.

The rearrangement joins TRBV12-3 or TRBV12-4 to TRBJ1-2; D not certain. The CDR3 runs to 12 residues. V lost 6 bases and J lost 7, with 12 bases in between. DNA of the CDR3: TGTGCCAGCAGCCGGATTAGGGCTGGCTACACCTTC. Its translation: CASSRIRAGYTF.

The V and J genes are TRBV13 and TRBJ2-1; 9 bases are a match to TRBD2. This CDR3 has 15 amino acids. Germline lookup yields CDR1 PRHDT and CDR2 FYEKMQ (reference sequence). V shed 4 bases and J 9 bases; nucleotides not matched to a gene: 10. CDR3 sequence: CASSSFDRAGGEQFF. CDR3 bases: TGTGCCAGCAGCTCGTTCGACCGAGCGGGGGGTGAGCAGTTCTTC.

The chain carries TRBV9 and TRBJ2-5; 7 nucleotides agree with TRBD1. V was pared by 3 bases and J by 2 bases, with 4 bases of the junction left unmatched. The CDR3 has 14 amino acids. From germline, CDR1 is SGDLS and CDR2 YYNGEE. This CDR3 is CASSAGTVQETQYF. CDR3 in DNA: TGTGCCAGCAGCGCCGGGACAGTTCAAGAGACCCAGTACTTC. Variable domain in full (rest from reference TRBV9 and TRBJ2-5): DSGVTQTPKHLITATGQRVTLRCSPRSGDLSVYWYQQSLDQGLQFLIQYYNGEERAKGNILERFSAQQFPDLHSELNLSSLELGDSALYFCASSAGTVQETQYFGPGTRLLVL.

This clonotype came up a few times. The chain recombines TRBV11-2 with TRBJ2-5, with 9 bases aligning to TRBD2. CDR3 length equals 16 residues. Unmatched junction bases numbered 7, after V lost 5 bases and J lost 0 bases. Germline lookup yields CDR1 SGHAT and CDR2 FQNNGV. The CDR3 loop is CASSPRTSVYQETQYF. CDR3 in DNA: TGTGCCAGCAGCCCCCGGACTAGCGTGTACCAAGAGACCCAGTACTTC.

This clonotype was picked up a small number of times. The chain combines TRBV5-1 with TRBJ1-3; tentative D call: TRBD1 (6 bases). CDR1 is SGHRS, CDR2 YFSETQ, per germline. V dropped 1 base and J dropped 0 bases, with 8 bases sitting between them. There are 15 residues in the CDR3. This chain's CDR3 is CASSLRGGSGNTIYF. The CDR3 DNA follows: TGCGCCAGCAGCTTGAGAGGGGGCTCTGGAAACACCATATATTTT.

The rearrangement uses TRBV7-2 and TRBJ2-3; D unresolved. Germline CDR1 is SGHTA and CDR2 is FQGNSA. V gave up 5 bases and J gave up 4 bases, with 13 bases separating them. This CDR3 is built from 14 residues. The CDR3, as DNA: TGTGCCAGCAGCCGGGCAGCCGTAGCAGATACGCAGTATTTT. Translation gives CASSRAAVADTQYF. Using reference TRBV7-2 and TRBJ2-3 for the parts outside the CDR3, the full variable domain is GAGVSQSPSNKVTEKGKDVELRCDPISGHTALYWYRQSLGQGLEFLIYFQGNSAPDKSGLPSDRFSAERTGGSVSTLTIQRTQQEDSAVYLCASSRAAVADTQYFGPGTRLTVL.

CDR3 DNA sequence: TGTGCCATCAGTGAGCGGGACAGGGGACCCTACGAGCAGTACTTC. This translates into CAISERDRGPYEQYF. The chain combines TRBV10-3 with TRBJ2-7; 10 bases fit TRBD1. After removal of 2 bases from V and 2 bases from J, the junction contained 3 bases not matched to a gene. The CDR3 runs 15 residues. CDR1 is ENHRY and CDR2 is SYGVKD in the germline V gene.

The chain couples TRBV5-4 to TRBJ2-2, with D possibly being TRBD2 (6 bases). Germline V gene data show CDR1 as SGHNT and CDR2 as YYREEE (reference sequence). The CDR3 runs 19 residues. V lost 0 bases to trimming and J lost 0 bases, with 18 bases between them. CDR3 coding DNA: TGTGCCAGCAGCTTGGCCTCAGTAATAGGGACTTCGAACACCGGGGAGCTGTTTTTT. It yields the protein CASSLASVIGTSNTGELFF.

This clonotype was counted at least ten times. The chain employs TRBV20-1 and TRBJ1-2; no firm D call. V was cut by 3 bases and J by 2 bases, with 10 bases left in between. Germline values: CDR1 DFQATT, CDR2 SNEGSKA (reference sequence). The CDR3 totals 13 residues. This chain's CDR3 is CSASPGSNYGYTF. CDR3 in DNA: TGCAGTGCTAGTCCGGGGAGCAACTATGGCTACACCTTC.

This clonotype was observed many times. CDR3 nucleotides: TGTGCCAGCTCACCCCAATCGACAGCCCCGGGAAGCTATGGCTACACCTTC. Translated, it gives CASSPQSTAPGSYGYTF. V and J are TRBV18 and TRBJ1-2; D might be TRBD1 (5 bases). Germline values: CDR1 KGHSH, CDR2 LQKENI. V shed 3 bases and J shed 4 bases, with 21 bases lying between them. The CDR3 extends over 17 amino acids.